This T cell receptor beta chain was obtained from a study of cytomegalovirus exposure and HLA in healthy donors. Study outcomes and limitations: When analyzed later, a missense DCLRE1C variant was found to be linked to TCR beta V- and J-gene trimming.

Only one count was recorded for this clone. Its antigen is unidentified. The CDR3 runs to 11 residues. Trimming removed 5 bases at V and 3 bases at J, with 4 bases between. The germline V gene encodes CDR1 SGHTA and CDR2 FQGNSA. Primers included in the PCR were 60 Vbeta and 13 Jbeta primers. The table came from immunoSEQ multiplex PCR; TCRdb's copy has only in-frame clones and leaves some out. The table includes about 200,000 clones, 70% to 90% detected once. The specimen was PBMCs. This chain links TRBV7-2 with TRBJ2-5; no reliable D call. This clonotype was obtained from a woman aged 45-59 years in good health and CMV-seronegative. CDR3 region: CASSHKETQYF. In DNA, the CDR3 is TGTGCCAGCAGCCACAAAGAGACCCAGTACTTC.